Below are 18 T cell receptor beta chains sequenced from a single sample in a study of OX40 agonist ivuxolimab in advanced cancers. The library was built by means of the immunoSEQ multiplex PCR assay. TCRdb took this table from immuneACCESS and kept in-frame rearrangements with V and J called. Such tables lack part of the clones; where checked against another copy, unresolved V genes explain under half of the gap, and the rest is unexplained. This sample is represented by about 48,000 clones; approximately 90% of them were singletons. Under 13% of the sample rests with the top ten. This material consisted of CD4+ or CD8+ T cells sorted from blood, taken in a trial of the OX40 agonist ivuxolimab. The source of these receptors is an adult with an advanced solid tumor such as melanoma, head and neck, liver or kidney cancer.

The chain uses TRBV5-1 and TRBJ2-1, with TRBD1 as a possible D gene (5 bases). From germline, CDR1 is SGHRS and CDR2 YFSETQ. This CDR3 comprises 13 residues. Trimming pared 2 bases from V and 5 bases from J, leaving 8 bases between. CDR3 sequence (DNA): TGCGCCAGCAGCTTCAACAGGAACAATGAGCAGTTCTTC. Protein product: CASSFNRNNEQFF.

This rearrangement joins TRBV4-2 to TRBJ1-4; 9 bases agree with TRBD1. V was clipped by 3 bases and J by 6 bases; unmatched bases: 8. Germline CDR1 is LGHNA and CDR2 is YNFKEQ. The CDR3 has 16 residues. This CDR3 is CASSQETGGFYEKLFF. The CDR3 DNA is TGTGCCAGCAGCCAGGAAACAGGGGGCTTTTATGAAAAACTGTTTTTT.

The chain recombines TRBV9 with TRBJ2-1; 8 nucleotides align to TRBD2. This CDR3 has 15 amino acids. CDR1 and CDR2 (germline): SGDLS, YYNGEE. V gave up 2 bases and J gave up 2 bases; unmatched junction bases: 3. The CDR3 DNA is TGTGCCAGCAGCGTTAGCGGGGAAACCTACAATGAGCAGTTCTTC. Its protein is CASSVSGETYNEQFF.

The genes are TRBV5-4 and TRBJ1-2; the D gene is possibly TRBD1 (5 bases). V dropped 0 bases and J dropped 1 base, with 10 bases sitting between them. Per the germline V gene, CDR1 is SGHNT and CDR2 is YYREEE (reference sequence). CDR3 length: 15 residues. The CDR3 spells CASSLGDEGNYGYTF. In DNA form, the CDR3 reads TGTGCCAGCAGCTTGGGGGACGAGGGTAACTATGGCTACACCTTC.

The chain is built from TRBV7-9 and TRBJ2-7; perhaps TRBD2 as D (5 bases). V was pared by 3 bases and J by 4 bases, with 7 bases between. The CDR3 runs to 12 residues. Germline V lookup: CDR1 SEHNR, CDR2 FQNEAQ (reference sequence). CDR3 sequence (DNA): TGTGCCAGCAGCTTGTCGGGGTACGAGCAGTACTTC. It specifies CASSLSGYEQYF.

This clone was counted between two and nine times. This chain uses TRBV6-5 with TRBJ1-1; D is possibly TRBD1 (5 bases). The V and J ends lost 0 bases and 7 bases respectively, with 15 bases between them. The CDR3 loop spans 15 amino acids. CDR1 and CDR2 from the germline V gene are MNHEY and SVGAGI. The CDR3 nucleotides are TGTGCCAGCAGTTACTCGGGTAGGGTGGGGCGTGAAGCTTTCTTT. Amino acid sequence: CASSYSGRVGREAFF.

The V gene is TRBV13, the J gene TRBJ2-7; 7 bases match TRBD2. The CDR3 loop spans 16 amino acids. Germline CDR1 is PRHDT and CDR2 is FYEKMQ (reference sequence). The V segment lost 0 bases and the J segment 3 bases; nucleotides outside the gene matches: 8. The chain's CDR3 is CASSLGTVGGDYEQYF. Here the CDR3 DNA reads TGTGCCAGCAGCTTAGGCACCGTTGGGGGGGACTACGAGCAGTACTTC.

This clone was seen just once. The chain employs TRBV9 and TRBJ1-1; tentatively, D is TRBD1 (5 bases). Germline V lookup: CDR1 SGDLS, CDR2 YYNGEE. V was shortened by 0 bases and J by 1 base, with 7 bases between the two germline ends. The CDR3 covers 14 residues. CDR3 bases: TGTGCCAGCAGCGTAGGGGGGACGAACACTGAAGCTTTCTTT. It encodes CASSVGGTNTEAFF.

In this sample, this clone turned up a few times. This chain connects TRBV4-3 to TRBJ2-1; no firm D call. Trimming removed 5 bases from V and 8 bases from J, with 10 bases in between. The CDR3 is made up of 12 amino acids. Germline CDR1 LGHNA, CDR2 YSLEER. CDR3 sequence: CASSSVLDEQFF. The CDR3 bases are TGCGCCAGCAGCTCCGTACTCGATGAGCAGTTCTTC.

This clone is a singleton in its sample. This chain connects TRBV27 to TRBJ1-2, with D tentatively TRBD1 (5 bases). Germline V gene lookup returns CDR1 MNHEY and CDR2 SMNVEV (reference sequence). The CDR3 contains 14 residues. Deletions cut 7 bases from V and 2 bases from J, with 14 bases between. CDR3 loop: CASKAGNGNYGYTF. The CDR3 nucleotides are TGTGCCAGCAAAGCAGGGAACGGGAACTATGGCTACACCTTC.

The genes are TRBV28 and TRBJ1-1; TRBD1 matches 8 bases. Trimming cost V 8 bases and J 9 bases; bases outside gene matches: 2. Germline values: CDR1 MDHEN, CDR2 SYDVKM. CDR3 length equals 10 residues. In DNA form, the CDR3 reads TGTGCCAGCTGGACAGGGAAAGCTTTCTTT. It translates to CASWTGKAFF. Variable domain in full (rest from reference TRBV28 and TRBJ1-1): DVKVTQSSRYLVKRTGEKVFLECVQDMDHENMFWYRQDPGLGLRLIYFSYDVKMKEKGDIPEGYSVSREKKERFSLILESASTNQTSMYLCASWTGKAFFGQGTRLTVV.

The V call is TRBV28, the J call TRBJ2-7, with D possibly being TRBD1 (6 bases). From germline, CDR1 is MDHEN and CDR2 SYDVKM. The ends were cut back, 6 bases at V and 2 bases at J, with 14 bases in the middle. This CDR3 spans 14 amino acids. The CDR3 loop is CASRLPRGTYEQYF. The CDR3 region has the DNA TGTGCCAGCAGACTCCCCAGGGGTACCTACGAGCAGTACTTC.

Concerning this clone itself: The junction and the germline gene differ at one end; a read error may be behind it. The same CDR3 arises from other DNA sequences in this sample as well. CDR3 residues: CASRSLDGLEAFF. The CDR3 nucleotides are TGTGCCAGCCGCTCCCTGGACGGCCTCGAAGCCTTCTTT. This chain connects TRBV28 to TRBJ1-1; no clear D gene. There are 13 residues in the CDR3. In germline, CDR1 is MDHEN, CDR2 SYDVKM.

V and J are TRBV7-8 and TRBJ2-2, with D maybe TRBD1 (5 bases). The CDR3 has 18 amino acids. CDR1 is SGHVS, CDR2 FQNEAQ, per germline. V lost 4 bases, J lost 5 bases, and 23 bases lay in between. CDR3 protein: CASSSEEIRVGLTGELFF. The CDR3 coding sequence is TGTGCCAGCAGCTCAGAAGAAATCAGGGTGGGTTTGACCGGGGAGCTGTTTTTT.

The CDR3 sequence: CASSQGAGATYEQYF. CDR3 coding DNA: TGCGCCAGCAGCCAAGGGGCGGGGGCAACCTACGAGCAGTACTTC. This sequence joins TRBV4-3 and TRBJ2-7, with a weak D call TRBD2 (7 bases). Germline values: CDR1 LGHNA, CDR2 YSLEER. V gave up 1 base and J gave up 2 bases, with 12 bases separating them. This CDR3 region has 15 residues.

The rearrangement uses TRBV27 and TRBJ2-7, with 8 bases aligning to TRBD2. The CDR3 loop spans 18 amino acids. The J segment lost 5 bases and the V segment lost 5 bases, leaving 20 bases of the junction unmatched. The germline V gene encodes CDR1 MNHEY and CDR2 SMNVEV (reference sequence). The DNA for the CDR3 is TGTGCCAGCAGTCTGACGCCGAGTAGCGGGGTTGGAATTAACGAGCAGTACTTC. The encoded protein is CASSLTPSSGVGINEQYF.

J is TRBJ1-1 and V is TRBV19; weak D call: TRBD1 (6 bases). The CDR3 runs 18 residues. V lost 4 bases to trimming and J lost 1 base, with 22 bases between them. CDR1 and CDR2 (germline): LNHDA, SQIVND (reference sequence). For the CDR3, the DNA is TGTGCCAGTAGTACCCCCCTAATCCTACAGGGAGCGAACACTGAAGCTTTCTTT. Translation: CASSTPLILQGANTEAFF.

The chain has TRBV13 and TRBJ2-7, with D tentatively TRBD1 (7 bases). The V end was cut by 6 bases, the J end by 2 bases, with 17 bases between. Germline CDR1 PRHDT, CDR2 FYEKMQ (reference sequence). This CDR3 is built from 15 residues. In DNA form, the CDR3 reads TGTGCCAGCAGAGTGCAGGGGGGAGTGCCCTACGAGCAGTACTTC. Encoded protein: CASRVQGGVPYEQYF.